This entry features one T cell receptor beta chain sequence. The data were obtained in a study of blood T cell repertoires in COVID-19. Trimming pared 5 bases from V and 0 bases from J, leaving 20 bases between. This CDR3 has 17 residues. Germline CDR1 MNHEY, CDR2 SVGEGT. Per the original methods: The authors estimated nucleated cell counts from reference gene primer amplification. TCRdb's table, derived via immunoSEQ multiplex PCR, lists solely in-frame clones and lacks some. Clonal size and the V and J genes are those of that table, whereas D and trimming came from the DNA. The table records hundreds of thousands of clones, around 86% of them present only once.

Sequenced: peripheral blood. The TCR comes from a man aged 65 to 79 with acute or convalescent COVID-19. The rearrangement uses TRBV6-2 or TRBV6-3 and TRBJ2-7; a possible D gene is TRBD2 (6 bases). CDR3 in amino acids: CASSLSRAGVFSYEQYF. The CDR3 nucleotides read TGTGCCAGCAGTCTTAGTCGAGCGGGCGTATTCTCCTACGAGCAGTACTTC.